This T cell receptor beta chain is drawn from a study of PD-1 blockade in classical Hodgkin lymphoma. Study-level information: Administration of nivolumab to patients was at 3 mg/kg intravenously every 2 weeks. Study conclusions and caveats: Healthy donors were reported to have higher baseline TCR diversity than newly diagnosed patients. There remain no defined causes for the repertoire differences, which possibly reflect disease activity or prior therapy. Only CD4+ TCR diversity, not CD8+, had risen significantly by C4D1.

TCRdb's table, derived via immunoSEQ multiplex PCR, lists solely in-frame clones and lacks some. The sample has tens of thousands of clones, just under 80% seen once. Time point indicated: cycle 4 day 1 (C4D1), after 6 weeks of nivolumab. All trial patients relapsed after autologous stem cell transplantation. A remark on this clone: Its antigen is as yet unknown.

Germline V CDR1 and CDR2: MDHEN, SYDVKM. Deletions cut 0 bases from V and 1 base from J, with 3 bases between. The CDR3 is 13 residues long. The chain uses TRBV28 and TRBJ1-1; D unclear. The TCR was taken from a human donor with classical Hodgkin lymphoma. This specimen consisted of peripheral blood mononuclear cells (PBMCs), obtained before the fourth cycle of nivolumab. The CDR3 here is CASSLWENTEAFF. CDR3 sequence (DNA): TGTGCCAGCAGTTTATGGGAGAACACTGAAGCTTTCTTT.